This TCR beta chain is drawn from a study of cytomegalovirus exposure and HLA in healthy donors. Germline loops: CDR1 MNHEY, CDR2 SVGAGI. This CDR3 is 15 amino acids long. V lost 6 bases and J 6 bases, leaving 17 bases between the germline ends. Only one count was recorded for this clone. The PCR was carried out with 60 Vbeta primers and 13 Jbeta primers. The method was immunoSEQ multiplex PCR; TCRdb's version includes in-frame clones alone and lacks a portion of them. In the table there are 85,000 to 90,000 clones, around 76% of which are singletons. Samples came from healthy bone marrow donors. The chain couples TRBV6-5 to TRBJ1-4; the D is unclear. This TCR came from a man aged 30 to 39 in good health and CMV-seropositive. The sequenced sample consisted of PBMCs. The CDR3 region has the DNA TGTGCCAGCAGCCGACAATATCGCTTGGATGAAAAACTGTTTTTT. Its translation is CASSRQYRLDEKLFF.